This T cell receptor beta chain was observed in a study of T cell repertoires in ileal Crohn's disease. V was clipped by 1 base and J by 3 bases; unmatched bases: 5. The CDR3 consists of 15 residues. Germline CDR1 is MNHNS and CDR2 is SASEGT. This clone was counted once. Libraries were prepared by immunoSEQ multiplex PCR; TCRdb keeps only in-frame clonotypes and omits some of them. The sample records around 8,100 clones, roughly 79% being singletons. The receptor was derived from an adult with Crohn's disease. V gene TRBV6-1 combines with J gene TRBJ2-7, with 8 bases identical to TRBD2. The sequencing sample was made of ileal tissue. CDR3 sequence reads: CASSEGSGSFYEQYF. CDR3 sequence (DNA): TGTGCCAGCAGTGAAGGAAGCGGGAGTTTCTACGAGCAGTACTTC.